This TCR beta chain was sequenced for a study of blood T cells in healthy people across ages. Combining a sample-barcoded 5' primer with a J-beta primer mix, a second PCR ran for about 7 to 12 cycles. Using its own MiXCR run on the 5' RACE reads, TCRdb lists one record per CDR3 protein. The table lists roughly 800,000 distinct CDR3 sequences, nearly 60% of them singletons. The CDR3 loop spans 15 amino acids. The V and J ends lost 6 bases and 5 bases respectively, with 19 bases between them. Germline-derived CDR1 and CDR2 are MNHNY and SVGAGI (reference sequence). This clonotype was obtained from a man aged 25 to 45 in good health. The sequencing input was blood. This chain joins TRBV6-6 and TRBJ1-2; D not certain. The CDR3 coding sequence is TGTGCCAGCAGGAGGGAGGGATTAACGGTGTATGGCTACACCTTC. It yields the protein CASRREGLTVYGYTF.